The rows below give T cell receptor beta chains drawn from one sample of a study of cytomegalovirus exposure and HLA in healthy donors. Profiling relied on immunoSEQ multiplex PCR, and the TCRdb table lists in-frame clones only, not all of them. The data contain about 180,000 clones, around 82% of them seen just once; the ten biggest clones take up about 1%. Source material: PBMCs. The receptors were gathered from a young man in good health and CMV-seronegative. CDR3s include the opening cysteine and the closing phenylalanine or tryptophan. The D gene is left open where the match is weak. Only some rows state a clone size, as once, few, many or a class for expanded clones.

>-|TRBV7-2|-|TRBJ1-2
TGTGCCAGCAGCAAGACAGTTAACTATGGCTACACCTTC
CASSKTVNYGYTF
>TRBD1|TRBV18|-|TRBJ1-2
TGTGCCAGCTCACCGGGGACAGAAAACTATGGCTACACCTTC
CASSPGTENYGYTF
>TRBD2|TRBV5-1|few|TRBJ2-2
TGCGCCAGCAGCCCGGGGGGGGCCGGGGAGCTGTTTTTT
CASSPGGAGELFF
>TRBD2|TRBV5-1|-|TRBJ2-7
TGCGCCAGCAGCTTGCTGGGGGGGATATCCTACGAGCAGTACTTC
CASSLLGGISYEQYF
>-|TRBV7-2|-|TRBJ2-7
TGTGCCAGCAGCTTATCGTCGGGATTAGCCTACGAGCAGTACTTC
CASSLSSGLAYEQYF
>-|TRBV2|-|TRBJ2-5
TGTGCCAGCACCCAAGGGGGGGGGCCGGAGACCCAGTACTTC
CASTQGGGPETQYF
>TRBD2|TRBV19|-|TRBJ2-2
TGTGCCAGTAGTCCTCATTTTTCTAGCGGGATAAACACCGGGGAGCTGTTTTTT
CASSPHFSSGINTGELFF
>TRBD2|TRBV19|-|TRBJ2-7
TGTGCCAGTAGTTACCCTAGCGGGGACTCCTACGAGCAGTACTTC
CASSYPSGDSYEQYF
>-|TRBV28|-|TRBJ1-5
TGTGCCAGCACCCCCGCAGGGGTTAGCAATCAGCCCCAGCATTTT
CASTPAGVSNQPQHF
>-|TRBV4-1|-|TRBJ2-1
TGCGCCAGCTTGAGATCCTCTCTTTCCTACGAGCAGTTCTTC
CASLRSSLSYEQFF
>-|TRBV7-2|-|TRBJ2-3
TGTGCCAGCAGCCTGATAGCTAAAGTAGATACGCAGTATTTT
CASSLIAKVDTQYF
>-|TRBV9|-|TRBJ2-1
TGTGCCAGCAGCGTAGGAGGGGGGGTTTTGGGCCATGAGCAGTTCTTC
CASSVGGGVLGHEQFF
>-|TRBV15|-|TRBJ1-2
TGTGCCACCGGCAGAGACGTAGGGGCCTCTAACTATGGCTACACCTTC
CATGRDVGASNYGYTF
>-|TRBV7-3|-|TRBJ2-5
TGTGCCAGCAGCCTCCTAGCCCAAGAGACCCAGTACTTC
CASSLLAQETQYF
>TRBD1|TRBV5-6|-|TRBJ2-1
TGTGCCAGCAGCTTGGTCCTGCGACAGGGTTGGTCCTACAATGAGCAGTTCTTC
CASSLVLRQGWSYNEQFF
>-|TRBV11-3|once|TRBJ2-1
TGTGCCAGCGGTGGAAGTGTCGGGGGTGAGCAGTTCTTC
CASGGSVGGEQFF
>-|TRBV18|-|TRBJ2-5
TGTGCCAGCTCACCGTCAGGGGGGCAAGAGACCCAGTACTTC
CASSPSGGQETQYF
>TRBD2|TRBV11-3|-|TRBJ2-1
TGTGCCAGCAGCCCTGCTGCTAGCGGGAGCCGTTACAATGAGCAGTTCTTC
CASSPAASGSRYNEQFF
>TRBD1|TRBV7-9|few|TRBJ1-2
TGTGCCAGCAGCCCCATCATTTTAAGACAGGGACCCACTAACTATGGCTACACCTTC
CASSPIILRQGPTNYGYTF
>-|TRBV7-9|-|TRBJ1-3
TGTGCCAGCAGCCACCCCCCAGGGACTGGAAACACCATATATTTT
CASSHPPGTGNTIYF
>TRBD1|TRBV5-1|-|TRBJ2-5
TGCGCCAGCAGCTTGGGGACAGGTGGCGAAGAGACCCAGTACTTC
CASSLGTGGEETQYF
>-|TRBV5-6|-|TRBJ1-1
TGTGCCAGCAGCTTGGAGACGGTAGCCTCGGCTTTCTTT
CASSLETVASAFF
>TRBD2|TRBV7-2|few|TRBJ2-7
TGTGCCAGCAGCCCGTGGGGGGGGTACGAGCAGTACTTC
CASSPWGGYEQYF
>TRBD2|TRBV5-4|-|TRBJ2-7
TGTGCCAGCAGCTTGGAGCCAGCGGGAGTTTACGAGCAGTACTTC
CASSLEPAGVYEQYF
>-|TRBV18|few|TRBJ1-1
TGTGCCAGCTCACTCGGGACAATAAATCTCGGGGAAGCTTTCTTT
CASSLGTINLGEAFF
>-|TRBV4-1|-|TRBJ1-5
TGCGCCAGCAGCCAAGATCCCGTCGACAGTCTCCAGCATTTT
CASSQDPVDSLQHF
>TRBD1|TRBV9|few|TRBJ2-1
TGTGCCAGCAGCGTTTCGGGACAGGGTCACAATGAGCAGTTCTTC
CASSVSGQGHNEQFF
>-|TRBV7-8|-|TRBJ2-1
TGTGCCAGCAGGGGCGGGCTTTCCTACAATGAGCAGTTCTTC
CASRGGLSYNEQFF
>-|TRBV19|-|TRBJ1-2
TGTGCCAGTAGTATATCGGACAGAAGCAATGGCTACACCTTC
CASSISDRSNGYTF
>-|TRBV27|-|TRBJ2-3
TGTGCCAGCAGTTTTGCAGGGGAGAGCACAGATACGCAGTATTTT
CASSFAGESTDTQYF
>-|TRBV11-3|-|TRBJ2-3
TGTGCCAGCAGCTTAGGTCGGAGCACAGATACGCAGTATTTT
CASSLGRSTDTQYF
>-|TRBV7-2|-|TRBJ2-7
TGTGCCAGCAGCTTGGATGGGGCCCGCTACGAGCAGTACTTC
CASSLDGARYEQYF
>-|TRBV10-2|-|TRBJ2-1
TGCGCCAGCAGTAAAATCCCGGGACTGACCCAAAATGAGCAGTTCTTC
CASSKIPGLTQNEQFF
>TRBD1|TRBV27|-|TRBJ2-2
TGTGCCAGCAGTTTACCTCCTCTCCCGGGACAGGGACGGGCCGTGGAGCTGTTTTTT
CASSLPPLPGQGRAVELFF
>-|TRBV7-9|-|TRBJ1-1
TGTGCCAGCAGCTGGGCAGGGTCAAGAACTGAAGCTTTCTTT
CASSWAGSRTEAFF
>-|TRBV7-9|-|TRBJ2-4
TGTGCCAGCAGCTTAGCGCCTCTGGGAGCCACCAAAAACATTCAGTACTTC
CASSLAPLGATKNIQYF
>TRBD2|TRBV18|-|TRBJ2-7
TGTGCCAGCTCACCACTAGCGGGGTACGAGCAGTACTTC
CASSPLAGYEQYF
>-|TRBV7-2|-|TRBJ2-3
TGTGCCAGCAGCTTACAGGGAGGAAGGACAGATACGCAGTATTTT
CASSLQGGRTDTQYF
>-|TRBV21-1|-|TRBJ1-1
TGTGCCAGCAGCAGCCCCAAGGTCCCGGGACAGGGGGCTATGAACACTGAAGCTTTCTTT
CASSSPKVPGQGAMNTEAFF
>TRBD1|TRBV6-5|-|TRBJ2-2
TGTGCCAGCAGTTCCGACAGGGGGCCCCCCGCCGGGGAGCTGTTTTTT
CASSSDRGPPAGELFF
>-|TRBV5-1|-|TRBJ2-7
TGCGCCAGCAGCTTGCGAAGTAATGGGGGCAACGAGCAGTACTTC
CASSLRSNGGNEQYF
>-|TRBV4-1|-|TRBJ2-1
TGCGCCAGCAGCCACTCCCTACAGGGAGACAATGAGCAGTTCTTC
CASSHSLQGDNEQFF
>TRBD2|TRBV5-1|-|TRBJ2-3
TGCGCCAGCAGCCTTAGCGGGGGGCACACAGATACGCAGTATTTT
CASSLSGGHTDTQYF
>-|TRBV6-1|-|TRBJ2-1
TGTGCCAGCAGTGAAGGGGTAGCCCACTCCAATGAGCAGTTCTTC
CASSEGVAHSNEQFF
>TRBD2|TRBV7-6|-|TRBJ2-1
TGTGCCAGCAGCCGACTAGCGAGCACCTACAATGAGCAGTTCTTC
CASSRLASTYNEQFF
>-|TRBV4-2|-|TRBJ1-1
TGTGCCAGCAGCCTTTCACAGGGAACGGTCACTGAAGCTTTCTTT
CASSLSQGTVTEAFF
>-|TRBV28|-|TRBJ2-5
TGTGCCAGCAGTCCTTTGGGGAGGACCCAAGAGACCCAGTACTTC
CASSPLGRTQETQYF
>TRBD2|TRBV6-5|-|TRBJ2-1
TGTGCCAGCAGTTCTTTCGCGGGAGGGCGGGATGAGCAGTTCTTC
CASSSFAGGRDEQFF
>-|TRBV7-2|-|TRBJ2-5
TGTGCCAGCAGCGACTCAGGGGAGACCCAGTACTTC
CASSDSGETQYF
>TRBD2|TRBV4-2|once|TRBJ2-3
TGTGCCAGCAGCCAAGATCTAGCGGGAGGCACAGATACGCAGTATTTT
CASSQDLAGGTDTQYF
>-|TRBV6-5|-|TRBJ2-1
TGTGCCAGCAGTTACTTAGGAGGGAATGAGCAGTTCTTC
CASSYLGGNEQFF
>TRBD1|TRBV5-1|-|TRBJ1-1
TGCGCCAGCAGCTTGGCCCAGGGGGCAGTGAACACTGAAGCTTTCTTT
CASSLAQGAVNTEAFF
>-|TRBV12-5|-|TRBJ2-5
TGTGCTAGTGGTTTGTTCCCCGGGACATTGGGCGAGACCCAGTACTTC
CASGLFPGTLGETQYF
>TRBD1|TRBV7-6|few|TRBJ1-2
TGTGCCAGCAGCCCAGGGGGCTATGGCTACACCTTC
CASSPGGYGYTF
>-|TRBV5-1|-|TRBJ1-2
TGCGCCAGCAGCTTGGGAACAGGGTTTTTGCGGTACACCTTC
CASSLGTGFLRYTF
>TRBD1|TRBV6-4|-|TRBJ2-1
TGTGCCAGCAGCCCACAGGGGTCCTACAATGAGCAGTTCTTC
CASSPQGSYNEQFF
>TRBD1|TRBV7-2|-|TRBJ1-4
TGTGCCAGCAGCTACCCAGAGACAGGGAGTAATGAAAAACTGTTTTTT
CASSYPETGSNEKLFF
>-|TRBV21-1|-|TRBJ1-2
TGTGCCAGCAGCACGACCTCGGGACAGGGAAAAGTCTTTAACTATGGCTACACCTTC
CASSTTSGQGKVFNYGYTF
>TRBD2|TRBV7-6|-|TRBJ2-1
TGTGCCAGCAGCTTACAGGCTAGCGGGAGATTTATTGTGTACAATGAGCAGTTCTTC
CASSLQASGRFIVYNEQFF